This T cell receptor beta chain is from a study of blood T cell repertoires in COVID-19. Background on the study: Italy, Spain and the United States were the sources of the convalescent and acute COVID-19 samples. T cells, B-cell-depleted T cells, or PBMCs provided the cDNA or gDNA that served as material.

This clone has just a few counts. Here immunoSEQ multiplex PCR was the method, and the copy in TCRdb shows in-frame clones only, minus some. The table has fewer than 350,000 clones, 85% seen once. J was trimmed by 3 bases and V by 4 bases; bases with no gene match: 4. The CDR3 has 14 amino acids. The germline V gene encodes CDR1 SGHDT and CDR2 YYEEEE. Sequencing input: peripheral blood. The sequence was obtained from a woman in her forties or fifties with active or convalescent COVID-19. This chain connects TRBV5-6 to TRBJ2-7; 10 bases are shared with TRBD2. The CDR3 loop reads CASSRTSGNYEQYF. The CDR3 coding sequence is TGTGCCAGCAGCCGAACTAGCGGGAACTACGAGCAGTACTTC.